The clone carrying this TCR beta chain was counted only a few times. Its antigen remains unknown. Subjects aged 18 to 65 presented with newly diagnosed hyperthyroidism of less than 2 months' duration. This specimen comes from a study of T cells in Graves' hyperthyroidism and ophthalmopathy. General study findings and limits: Most clonotypes expanded in the thyroid (above 0.001) were also present in blood. Ophthalmopathy was predicted by the model a median of around 5.9 months ahead of onset. Ophthalmopathy and stable hyperthyroidism were separated by a 13 V-J model.

Germline-derived CDR1 and CDR2 are DFQATT and SNEGSKA (reference sequence). There are 14 residues in the CDR3. V gave up 0 bases and J gave up 6 bases, with 11 bases separating them. Amplified regions were TCR beta CDR3 sequences from RNA transcripts. A first-round RT-PCR of the TCR CDR3 used the HTBI primer set. TCRdb itself ran the multiplex PCR reads through MiXCR, one entry per CDR3 protein. This table has 500,000 to 600,000 distinct CDR3 sequences, around 42% appearing once. The sample was peripheral blood or thyroid tissue (not recorded which). The chain uses TRBV20-1 and TRBJ2-2; tentatively, D is TRBD2 (5 bases). The clonotype comes from a woman in her late teens or twenties with Graves' hyperthyroidism. Here the CDR3 reads CSARDFGRAGELFF. The CDR3 DNA is TGCAGTGCTAGAGATTTTGGGAGAGCCGGGGAGCTGTTTTTT.